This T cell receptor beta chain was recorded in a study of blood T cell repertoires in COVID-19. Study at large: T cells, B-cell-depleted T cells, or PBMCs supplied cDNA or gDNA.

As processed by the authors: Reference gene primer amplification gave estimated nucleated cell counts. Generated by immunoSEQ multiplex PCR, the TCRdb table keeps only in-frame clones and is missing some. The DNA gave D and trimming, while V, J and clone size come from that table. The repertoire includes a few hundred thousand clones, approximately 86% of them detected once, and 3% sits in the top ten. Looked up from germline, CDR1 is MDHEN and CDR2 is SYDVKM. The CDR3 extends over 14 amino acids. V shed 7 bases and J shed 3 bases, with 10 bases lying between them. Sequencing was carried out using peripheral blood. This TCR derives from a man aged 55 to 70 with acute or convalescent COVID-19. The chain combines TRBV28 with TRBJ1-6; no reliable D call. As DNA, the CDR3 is TGTGCCAGCACCCTTGGCAGCTATAATTCACCCCTCCACTTT. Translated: CASTLGSYNSPLHF.